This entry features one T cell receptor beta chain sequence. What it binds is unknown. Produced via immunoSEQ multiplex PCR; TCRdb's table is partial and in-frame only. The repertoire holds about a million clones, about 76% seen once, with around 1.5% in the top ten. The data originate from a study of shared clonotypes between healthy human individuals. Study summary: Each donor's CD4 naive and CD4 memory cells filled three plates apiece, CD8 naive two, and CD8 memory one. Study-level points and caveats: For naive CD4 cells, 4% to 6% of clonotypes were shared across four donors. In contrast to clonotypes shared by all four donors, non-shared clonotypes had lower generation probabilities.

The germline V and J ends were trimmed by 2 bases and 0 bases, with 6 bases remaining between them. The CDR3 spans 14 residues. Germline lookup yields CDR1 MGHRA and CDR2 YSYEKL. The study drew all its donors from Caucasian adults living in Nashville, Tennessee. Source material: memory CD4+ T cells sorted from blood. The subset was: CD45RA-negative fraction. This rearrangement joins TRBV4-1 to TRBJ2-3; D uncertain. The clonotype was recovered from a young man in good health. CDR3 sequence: CASSQPTSTDTQYF. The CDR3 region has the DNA TGCGCCAGCAGCCAACCGACTAGCACAGATACGCAGTATTTT.